Sequencing of this T cell receptor beta chain was carried out in a study of molecular identifiers for immune sequencing clone quantification. General study findings and limits: In CMV-specific effectors, clones above 20 copies held over 98% of molecules; naive, under 1%.

There are many counts of this clonotype. Its specificity is unknown. The authors built bulk TCR libraries by previously described methods with listed TCR primers. Using its own MiXCR run on the PCR reads, TCRdb lists one record per CDR3 protein. Here the sample spans tens of thousands of distinct CDR3 sequences, roughly a sixth being singletons. In the sort, naive CD8 T cells were defined as CD8+CD4-CCR7+CD45RA+. This receptor was obtained from a human donor in good health. Some libraries in this study had Jurkat cell RNA spiked in. Sequenced input: naive CD8+ T cells from blood, with Jurkat cell RNA spiked in. Subset of the sample: FACS-sorted CD8+CD4-CCR7+CD45RA+ naive T cells.

The chain's CDR3 is CASSPGLAGGNTGELFF. CDR3 coding DNA: TGTGCCAGCAGCCCGGGACTAGCGGGAGGCAACACCGGGGAGCTGTTTTTT. The V call is TRBV2, the J call TRBJ2-2; 15 bases agree with TRBD2. The germline CDR1 and CDR2 sequences are SNHLY and FYNNEI. The CDR3 has 17 residues. The V segment lost 6 bases and the J segment 2 bases; nucleotides outside the gene matches: 4.